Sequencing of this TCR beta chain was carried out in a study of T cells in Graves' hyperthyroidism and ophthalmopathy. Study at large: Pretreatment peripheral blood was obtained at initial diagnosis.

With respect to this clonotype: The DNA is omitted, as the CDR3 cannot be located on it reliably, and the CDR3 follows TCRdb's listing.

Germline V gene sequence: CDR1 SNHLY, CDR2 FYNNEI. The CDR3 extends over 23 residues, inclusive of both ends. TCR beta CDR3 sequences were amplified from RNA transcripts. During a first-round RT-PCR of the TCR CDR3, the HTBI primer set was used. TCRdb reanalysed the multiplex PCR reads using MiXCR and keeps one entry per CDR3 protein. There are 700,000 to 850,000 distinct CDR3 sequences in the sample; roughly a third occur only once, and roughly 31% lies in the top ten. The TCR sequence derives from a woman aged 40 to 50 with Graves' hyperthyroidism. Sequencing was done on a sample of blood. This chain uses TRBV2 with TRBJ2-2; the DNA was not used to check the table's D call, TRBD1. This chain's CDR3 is CASSDLMGANVLTFGAGTGELFF.